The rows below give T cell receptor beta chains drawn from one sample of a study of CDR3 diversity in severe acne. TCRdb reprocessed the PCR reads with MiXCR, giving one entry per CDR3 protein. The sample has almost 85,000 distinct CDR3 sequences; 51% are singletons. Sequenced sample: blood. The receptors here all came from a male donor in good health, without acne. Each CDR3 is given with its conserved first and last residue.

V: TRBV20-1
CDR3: CSARRDLTTGELYF

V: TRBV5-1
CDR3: CASSKGANQPQHF

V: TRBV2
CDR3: CASSEFILGGGYEQYF

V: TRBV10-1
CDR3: CASSAQGESEAFF

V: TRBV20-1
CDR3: CSARTSGVVVDTQYF

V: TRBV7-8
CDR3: CASSPLQGGMVTEAFF

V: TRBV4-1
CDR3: CASSQPLSGRAVTDTQYF

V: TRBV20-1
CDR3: CSAWTGGLWTEAFF

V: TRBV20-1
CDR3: CSAPGTSGAQYEQYF

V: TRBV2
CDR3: CASSWPRTGMNTEAFF

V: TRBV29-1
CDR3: CSVKITSPLHF

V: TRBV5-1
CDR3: CASSSQEMDNSPLHF

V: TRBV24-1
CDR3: CATSDPGQGGTDTQYF

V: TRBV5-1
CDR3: CASTRQGARGELFF

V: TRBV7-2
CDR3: CASSFARLPSQPQHF

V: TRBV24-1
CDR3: CATSAYREVFF

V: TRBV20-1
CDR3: CSHRPPPEQYF

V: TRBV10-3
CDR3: CAISDSSGANYGYTF

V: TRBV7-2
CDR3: CASSPYRLGANYGYTF

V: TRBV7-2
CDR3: CASSLEDRVNTEAFF

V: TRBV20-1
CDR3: CSSRASGTDTQYF

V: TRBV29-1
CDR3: CSILSGSDQPQHF

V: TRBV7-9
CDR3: CASSRVGGTETQYF

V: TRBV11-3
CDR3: CASWGGRSTDTQYF

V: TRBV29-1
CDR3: CSVGRPDTEAFF

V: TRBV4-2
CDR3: CASSQLRDYGYTF

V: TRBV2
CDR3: CASRRTDHSGNTIYF

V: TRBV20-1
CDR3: CSVDVEETQYF

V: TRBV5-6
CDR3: CASGPGFRQPQHF

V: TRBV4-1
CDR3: CASSQGLKGPYGYTF

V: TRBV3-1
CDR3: CASSQEYWGNTEAFF

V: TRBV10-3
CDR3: CAIRRIDF

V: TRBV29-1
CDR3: CSVILTGPMNTEAFF

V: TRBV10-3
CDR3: CATLTSGREDTQYF

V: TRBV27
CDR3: CASSLWFANTEAFF

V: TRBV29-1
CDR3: CSVNRRYTEAFF

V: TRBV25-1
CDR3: CASSEGASGRNTEAFF

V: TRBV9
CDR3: CASSADRAETQYF

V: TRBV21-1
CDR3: CASSKTSIYSNQPQHF

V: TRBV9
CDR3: CASSFSGGAEGPDTQYF

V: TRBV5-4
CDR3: CASSLRGGETQYF

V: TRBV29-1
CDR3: CSALTGIGSPLHF

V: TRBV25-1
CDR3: CASSKDRGGNQPQHF

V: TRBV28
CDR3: CASSLRSGETQYF

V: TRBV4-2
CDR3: CASSQEMGTRTRLAGGTDTQYF

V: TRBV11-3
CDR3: CASSRTGGFSPLHF

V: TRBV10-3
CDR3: CAIRKGLENTGELFF

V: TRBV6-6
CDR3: CASSEAARAFSNQPQHF

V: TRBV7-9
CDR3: CASRDRAGTEAFF

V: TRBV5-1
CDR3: CASSLSGGKDEKLFF

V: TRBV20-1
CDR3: CSAPGTGNYEQYF

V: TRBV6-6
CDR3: CASSYSQGATDTQYF

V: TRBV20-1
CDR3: CSARAGDEETQYF

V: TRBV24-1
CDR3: CATSDPGSGRTKRETQYF

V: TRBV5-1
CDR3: CASSLGASYQETQYF